Included here is one T cell receptor (beta chain) sequence, with context. As yet, its antigen is unknown. The sample originates from a study of beta chain features in type 1 diabetes. Study-wide results and caveats: Naive, central memory and regulatory TCRB repertoires appeared more similar among patients than healthy donors.

CDR3 size: 14 residues. Trimming shortened V by 1 base and J by 1 base, and 8 bases separated the two germline ends. Germline CDR1 LNHNV, CDR2 YYDKDF (reference sequence). Expressed TCRB transcripts were sequenced after all isolated RNA was converted to cDNA. The data were produced by immunoSEQ multiplex PCR, yet TCRdb's version contains in-frame clones alone and is incomplete. Of around 500,000 clones listed, 11% are singletons. Sequencing was performed on naive CD4+ T cells from blood. This clonotype originated in a woman aged 18-35 years in good health. V and J are TRBV15 and TRBJ2-7; no clear D. CDR3 loop: CATSRGLGSYEQYF. CDR3 sequence (DNA): TGTGCCACCAGCAGAGGCCTCGGTTCCTACGAGCAGTACTTC.